The clone carrying this T cell receptor beta chain was counted a few times. Its antigen is as yet unknown. The data derive from a study of T cell repertoires in cytomegalovirus infection. In the study overall: Selected CMV epitopes included recently identified HLA-C-restricted ones as well as well-studied HLA-B-restricted ones. From public TCR beta signatures came an indication of both CMV infection and matching HLA type. Study-level points and caveats: Dominant in the ex vivo response were TCR beta clonotypes restricted by HLA-C and specific for CMV.

V lost 5 bases, J lost 7 bases, and 15 bases stayed unmatched. The CDR3 is 18 residues long. Germline V CDR1 and CDR2: SGHVS, FNYEAQ. From the reads, TCRdb called clonotypes with MiXCR, one entry per CDR3 protein. Of hundreds of thousands of distinct CDR3 sequences listed, 25% to 30% are singletons. The receptor's source is a human donor in good health (CMV status not recorded). Some clones in this sample may be carry-over from other donors' samples. The gene calls are TRBV7-6 and TRBJ1-4; 11 bases are shared with TRBD1. Source: cultured PBMCs, taken from culture after CMV antigen stimulation. Here the CDR3 reads CASSDTGTGGPGGEKLFF. Here the CDR3 DNA reads TGTGCCAGCAGCGATACCGGGACAGGGGGGCCCGGAGGTGAAAAACTGTTTTTT.